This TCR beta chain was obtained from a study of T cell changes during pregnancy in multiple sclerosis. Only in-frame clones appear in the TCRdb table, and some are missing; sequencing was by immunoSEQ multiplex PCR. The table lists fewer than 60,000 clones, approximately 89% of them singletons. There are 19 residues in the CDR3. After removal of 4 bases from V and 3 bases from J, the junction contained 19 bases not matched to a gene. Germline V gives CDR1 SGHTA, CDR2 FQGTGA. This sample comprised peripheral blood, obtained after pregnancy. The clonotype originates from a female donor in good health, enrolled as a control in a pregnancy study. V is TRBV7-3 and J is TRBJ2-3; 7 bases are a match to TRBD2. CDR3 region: CASSSPFPAGEHITDTQYF. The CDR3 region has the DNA TGTGCCAGCAGCTCCCCCTTTCCTGCGGGGGAACATATTACAGATACGCAGTATTTT.